One sample yielded the 32 T cell receptor beta chains listed below, sequenced in a study of CD8 T cells in ankylosing spondylitis. Findings and caveats of the study: Seven to nine highly homologous variants made up a TCR beta motif, and this motif appeared characteristic of ankylosing spondylitis blood.

These receptors' antigens are unknown. In TCRdb, the 5' RACE reads were re-called with MiXCR into one record per CDR3 protein. The repertoire holds more than 250,000 distinct CDR3 sequences, with roughly 8% as singletons. The sequencing sample was made of blood, either unsorted or a sorted T cell fraction (not recorded which). All receptors come from a male donor with ankylosing spondylitis.

The chain is built from TRBV6-5 and TRBJ2-7; 7 nucleotides agree with TRBD2. This CDR3 has 17 amino acids. V lost 0 bases, J lost 2 bases, and 10 bases stayed unmatched. The germline V gene encodes CDR1 MNHEY and CDR2 SVGAGI. Here the CDR3 DNA reads TGTGCCAGCAGTTACTCGATTACCTCTAGCGGAACCTACGAGCAGTACTTC. Translation: CASSYSITSSGTYEQYF.

This clonotype was detected only a few times. The CDR3 DNA reads TGTGCCAGCAGAGGGCGGACAGGGCGAGATACGCAGTATTTT. Translation gives CASRGRTGRDTQYF. V is TRBV6-1 and J is TRBJ2-3; 8 bases line up with TRBD1. CDR1 is MNHNS and CDR2 is SASEGT in the germline V gene. The CDR3 length is 14 residues. The ends lost 6 bases at V and 5 bases at J; junction bases unmatched: 7.

This clonotype was seen a few times. The gene calls are TRBV29-1 and TRBJ1-1; 9 bases fit TRBD1. Germline loops: CDR1 SQVTM, CDR2 ANQGSEA. CDR3 length: 13 residues. The V segment lost 7 bases and the J segment 2 bases; nucleotides outside the gene matches: 5. This chain's CDR3 is CSGDRAGNTEAFF. DNA for the CDR3: TGCAGCGGGGACAGGGCAGGCAACACTGAAGCTTTCTTT.

The chain links TRBV10-1 to TRBJ2-7, with 7 positions matching TRBD1. CDR3 size: 16 residues. Germline trimming cut 3 bases from V and 2 bases from J; bases unmatched to any gene: 10. Per germline, CDR1 WNHNN and CDR2 SYGVQD (reference sequence). The CDR3 nucleotides are TGCGCCAGCAGTGACGGTTACGGGACAGCAACCTACGAGCAGTACTTC. It encodes CASSDGYGTATYEQYF.

This clonotype appeared many times. The chain combines TRBV28 with TRBJ2-4; possibly TRBD1 or TRBD2 for D (6 bases each). The V and J ends lost 9 bases and 8 bases respectively, with 14 bases between them. Germline loops: CDR1 MDHEN, CDR2 SYDVKM. The CDR3 totals 12 residues. Here the CDR3 reads CASRGVGDIQYF. CDR3 sequence (DNA): TGTGCCAGTAGGGGGGTGGGGGACATTCAGTACTTC.

This clonotype was counted many times. The CDR3 sequence is CASSLRSGTGAPNEQFF. CDR3 nucleotide sequence: TGTGCCAGCAGCTTACGTTCCGGGACAGGGGCTCCGAATGAGCAGTTCTTC. V and J are TRBV7-2 and TRBJ2-1; 10 bases match TRBD1. This CDR3 has 17 amino acids. The V gene's germline CDR1 is SGHTA and CDR2 FQGNSA. Trimming at V came to 2 bases and at J to 7 bases, leaving 11 bases not matched to a gene. Full variable domain (remainder filled in from reference TRBV7-2 and TRBJ2-1): GAGVSQSPSNKVTEKGKDVELRCDPISGHTALYWYRQSLGQGLEFLIYFQGNSAPDKSGLPSDRFSAERTGGSVSTLTIQRTQQEDSAVYLCASSLRSGTGAPNEQFFGPGTRLTVL.

The chain employs TRBV5-1 and TRBJ2-3, with 8 nucleotides matching TRBD2. From germline, CDR1 is SGHRS and CDR2 YFSETQ. This CDR3 is built from 14 residues. The V and J ends lost 5 bases and 3 bases, in that order; junction bases with no gene match: 5. The CDR3 loop is CASRLSGVTDTQYF. CDR3 coding DNA: TGCGCCAGCAGACTTAGCGGGGTAACAGATACGCAGTATTTT.

CDR3 amino acids: CASRGQQETQYF. CDR3 DNA: TGTGCCAGTAGAGGACAGCAAGAGACCCAGTACTTC. The V and J genes are TRBV19 and TRBJ2-5; possibly TRBD1 for D (6 bases). The V end was cut by 6 bases, the J end by 2 bases, with 7 bases between. Germline V gives CDR1 LNHDA, CDR2 SQIVND (reference sequence). The CDR3 consists of 12 residues.

This clonotype was counted a few times. J is TRBJ2-5 and V is TRBV6-6; tentative D call: TRBD2 (6 bases). The germline V gene encodes CDR1 MNHNY and CDR2 SVGAGI (reference sequence). The V end was cut by 10 bases, the J end by 5 bases, with 11 bases between. This CDR3 has 11 amino acids. CDR3 residues: CATRAGETQYF. In nucleotides, the CDR3 is TGTGCCACCAGGGCGGGGGAGACCCAGTACTTC.

This clonotype was found many times. The chain uses TRBV5-1 and TRBJ2-1, with 10 positions matching TRBD2. The CDR3 is 17 amino acids. Germline V gene lookup returns CDR1 SGHRS and CDR2 YFSETQ. V shed 5 bases, J shed 3 bases, and the junction held 11 bases outside the gene matches. This CDR3 is CASRILAGVRFYNEQFF. In nucleotides, the CDR3 is TGCGCCAGCAGAATCCTAGCGGGAGTTCGGTTCTACAATGAGCAGTTCTTC.

A few counts support this clonotype. J is TRBJ2-1 and V is TRBV24-1, with D perhaps given as TRBD1 or TRBD2 (5 bases each). This CDR3 contains 12 residues. V was shortened by 5 bases and J by 9 bases, with 10 bases between the two germline ends. Germline-derived CDR1 and CDR2 are KGHDR and SFDVKD. The CDR3 loop is CATSARGLEQFF. As DNA, the CDR3 is TGTGCCACCAGTGCCCGGGGCCTTGAGCAGTTCTTC.

This clonotype was seen many times. The chain links TRBV12-3 or TRBV12-4 to TRBJ2-5; maybe TRBD1 (6 bases). The CDR3 has 14 residues. V was pared by 8 bases and J by 1 base, with 14 bases between. The DNA for the CDR3 is TGTGCCAGCTGCCCCGGGACACGCCAAGAGACCCAGTACTTC. It specifies CASCPGTRQETQYF.

This sequence joins TRBV27 and TRBJ2-1; 7 bases match TRBD2. Germline CDR1 MNHEY, CDR2 SMNVEV (reference sequence). The CDR3 extends over 14 amino acids. The trim removed 4 bases at V and 10 bases at J, leaving 10 bases unmatched. Here the CDR3 reads CASSSPGLLLEQFF. The CDR3 nucleotides read TGTGCCAGCAGTTCCCCGGGACTACTCCTCGAGCAGTTCTTC.

The chain links TRBV3-1 to TRBJ2-1; 9 nucleotides match TRBD2. The V segment lost 6 bases and the J segment 5 bases; nucleotides outside the gene matches: 11. Looked up from germline, CDR1 is LGHDT and CDR2 is YNNKEL (reference sequence). The CDR3 sequence is 16 residues long. The DNA of the CDR3 is TGTGCCAGCAGAACACGGGCGGGAGGGCCGAACAATGAGCAGTTCTTC. This encodes CASRTRAGGPNNEQFF.

The rearrangement joins TRBV5-6 to TRBJ2-1, with D possibly matching TRBD2 (6 bases). The V gene lost 6 bases and the J gene lost 0 bases, with 10 bases spanning the gap. This CDR3 is 14 amino acids long. The germline V gene encodes CDR1 SGHDT and CDR2 YYEEEE. CDR3 in amino acids: CASTAGSSYNEQFF. CDR3 coding DNA: TGTGCCAGCACAGCCGGGAGCTCCTACAATGAGCAGTTCTTC.

The chain joins TRBV9 to TRBJ2-5, with D perhaps matching TRBD1 (6 bases). Germline V gene sequence: CDR1 SGDLS, CDR2 YYNGEE. Between the trimmed V and J ends, which lost 1 base and 5 bases, there was a span of 12 bases. This CDR3 region has 14 residues. The CDR3 is CASSVQGNGETQYF. The CDR3 DNA is TGTGCCAGCAGCGTACAGGGGAATGGGGAGACCCAGTACTTC.

This clonotype was seen a handful of times. The chain employs TRBV24-1 and TRBJ2-2; 11 bases line up with TRBD2. Trimming removed 1 base from V and 4 bases from J; junction bases left unmatched: 7. CDR3 length: 18 residues. Germline loops: CDR1 KGHDR, CDR2 SFDVKD. CDR3 sequence (DNA): TGTGCCACCAGTGATTTTGGTAGCGGGAGGGCCGGCACCGGGGAGCTGTTTTTT. Encoded protein: CATSDFGSGRAGTGELFF.

The genes are TRBV5-1 and TRBJ2-3; D might be TRBD2 (5 bases). V was shortened by 0 bases and J by 1 base, with 12 bases between the two germline ends. Germline values: CDR1 SGHRS, CDR2 YFSETQ. The CDR3 is 16 amino acids. CDR3 sequence: CASSLEARRGTDTQYF. CDR3 in DNA: TGCGCCAGCAGCTTGGAAGCCCGGCGGGGCACAGATACGCAGTATTTT.

Only a few counts were recorded for this clonotype. In DNA, the CDR3 is TGTGCCACCAGCAAAGGACAGGGGGCTGTGCAGTACTTC. Its protein is CATSKGQGAVQYF. V gene TRBV15 combines with J gene TRBJ2-7; 11 bases align to TRBD1. Germline lookup yields CDR1 LNHNV and CDR2 YYDKDF (reference sequence). Trimming took 4 bases from V and 9 from J; bases not matched to a gene: 5. The CDR3 has 13 residues.

This clonotype showed up just once. The CDR3 ends on some other residue instead of the conserved phenylalanine or tryptophan, so this is likely a read error. The V call is TRBV29-1, the J call TRBJ1-1, with TRBD1 matching 8 bases. V gave up 4 bases and J gave up 2 bases; unmatched junction bases: 3. This CDR3 is 13 amino acids long. In germline, CDR1 is SQVTM, CDR2 ANQGSEA. CDR3 protein: CSVGTGFNTEAFI. CDR3 coding DNA: TGCAGCGTTGGGACAGGGTTCAACACTGAAGCTTTCATT.

This clonotype was seen more than once but under ten times. This chain connects TRBV2 to TRBJ2-2; D remains unclear. Germline V lookup: CDR1 SNHLY, CDR2 FYNNEI. CDR3 size: 15 residues. Trimming removed 3 bases at V and 0 bases at J, with 8 bases between. CDR3 coding DNA: TGTGCCAGCAGTGAGGGCAGATCGAACACCGGGGAGCTGTTTTTT. Translating it yields CASSEGRSNTGELFF.

The chain links TRBV5-1 to TRBJ2-7, with D tentatively TRBD1 or TRBD2 (5 bases each). V was cut by 6 bases and J by 6 bases, with 19 bases left in between. The V gene's germline CDR1 is SGHRS and CDR2 YFSETQ. The CDR3 sequence is 14 residues long. The CDR3 loop reads CASMAGTRLGEQYF. The CDR3 DNA reads TGCGCCAGCATGGCCGGGACGAGGCTTGGCGAGCAGTACTTC.

The V call is TRBV3-1, the J call TRBJ1-1; a weak D match, TRBD1 (6 bases). The CDR3 runs 12 residues. V lost 4 bases and J 11 bases, leaving 14 bases between the germline ends. The germline V gene encodes CDR1 LGHDT and CDR2 YNNKEL (reference sequence). The CDR3: CASSRLTGAAFF. Here the CDR3 DNA reads TGTGCCAGCAGCCGATTGACAGGCGCGGCTTTCTTT.

This clonotype was counted many times. The chain uses TRBV4-1 and TRBJ2-7, with a possible D match to TRBD2 (5 bases). Trimming took 1 base from V and 6 from J, leaving 16 bases between them. The CDR3 spans 15 residues. CDR1 is MGHRA and CDR2 is YSYEKL in the germline V gene. The CDR3 region has the DNA TGCGCCAGCAGCCAAGGTAGCAGCGTTGGAGGCGAGCAGTACTTC. It is translated as CASSQGSSVGGEQYF.

This clonotype came up a few times. This rearrangement joins TRBV7-6 to TRBJ1-4, with D possibly TRBD1 on 5 matching bases. The germline CDR1 and CDR2 sequences are SGHVS and FNYEAQ. The CDR3 sequence is 15 residues long. Trimming pared 3 bases from V and 3 bases from J, leaving 11 bases between. CDR3 nucleotides: TGTGCCAGCAGCTTCTCAAGGGACCCTAATGAAAAACTGTTTTTT. It encodes CASSFSRDPNEKLFF.

This clonotype was seen ten or more times. The chain couples TRBV7-9 to TRBJ2-5, with TRBD2 identical over 8 bases. J was trimmed by 2 bases and V by 4 bases; bases with no gene match: 3. The CDR3 is 14 residues long. Per germline, CDR1 SEHNR and CDR2 FQNEAQ (reference sequence). The CDR3 loop is CASSYTSGQETQYF. The CDR3 DNA is TGTGCCAGCAGCTACACTAGCGGACAAGAGACCCAGTACTTC.

The chain couples TRBV10-1 to TRBJ2-7; the match to TRBD2 covers 9 bases. Trimming took 2 bases from V and 3 from J; bases not matched to a gene: 5. CDR3 length equals 15 residues. Germline values: CDR1 WNHNN, CDR2 SYGVQD (reference sequence). The CDR3 nucleotides read TGCGCCAGCAGTGAGAGTGGCGGGAGGGGCTACGAGCAGTACTTC. Protein product: CASSESGGRGYEQYF.

This clonotype was detected only a few times. The CDR3 coding sequence is TGCGCCAGCAGCTTGGCCCTTTTAGGGTCTGGCTACACCTTC. Residues: CASSLALLGSGYTF. The V call is TRBV5-1, the J call TRBJ1-2; no clear D. Germline V CDR1 and CDR2: SGHRS, YFSETQ. Trimming left V 0 bases short and J 7 bases short, with 13 bases between. The length of the CDR3 is 14 residues.

For this clonotype: A read error may account for a junction end that differs from germline. The rearrangement uses TRBV5-1 and TRBJ2-2, with 7 bases fitting TRBD1. Per germline, CDR1 SGHRS and CDR2 YFSETQ. The CDR3 has 14 amino acids. The CDR3 protein is CARSLVTGTGELFF. The CDR3 nucleotides are TGCGCCAGGAGCTTGGTGACAGGGACCGGGGAGCTGTTTTTT. The whole variable domain, filled in from reference TRBV5-1 and TRBJ2-2, reads KAGVTQTPRYLIKTRGQQVTLSCSPISGHRSVSWYQQTPGQGLQFLFEYFSETQRNKGNFPGRFSGRQFSNSRSEMNVSTLELGDSALYLCARSLVTGTGELFFGEGSRLTVL.

This chain joins TRBV4-3 and TRBJ1-3; TRBD1 aligns across 8 bases. V was pared by 0 bases and J by 4 bases, with 5 bases of the junction left unmatched. Per germline, CDR1 LGHNA and CDR2 YSLEER. The CDR3 consists of 16 residues. The CDR3 spells CASSQDRDRKGNTIYF. The CDR3 DNA follows: TGCGCCAGCAGCCAAGACCGGGACAGGAAAGGAAACACCATATATTTT.

This clonotype was counted ten times or more. The chain recombines TRBV3-1 with TRBJ2-2; 11 bases agree with TRBD2. CDR1 and CDR2 (germline): LGHDT, YNNKEL (reference sequence). The CDR3 is made up of 18 amino acids. V lost 4 bases, J lost 3 bases, and 10 bases stayed unmatched. The CDR3: CASSRFPSGRRYTGELFF. DNA of the CDR3: TGTGCCAGCAGCCGCTTTCCTAGCGGGAGGCGTTACACCGGGGAGCTGTTTTTT.

In this sample, this clonotype turned up a few times. This sequence joins TRBV7-2 and TRBJ2-1; D unresolved. The V end was cut by 5 bases, the J end by 9 bases, with 20 bases between. This CDR3 is built from 15 residues. Germline CDR1 and CDR2: SGHTA and FQGNSA. The CDR3: CASSPFRGPGSEQFF. Here the CDR3 DNA reads TGTGCCAGCAGCCCCTTCCGAGGACCCGGCAGTGAGCAGTTCTTC.